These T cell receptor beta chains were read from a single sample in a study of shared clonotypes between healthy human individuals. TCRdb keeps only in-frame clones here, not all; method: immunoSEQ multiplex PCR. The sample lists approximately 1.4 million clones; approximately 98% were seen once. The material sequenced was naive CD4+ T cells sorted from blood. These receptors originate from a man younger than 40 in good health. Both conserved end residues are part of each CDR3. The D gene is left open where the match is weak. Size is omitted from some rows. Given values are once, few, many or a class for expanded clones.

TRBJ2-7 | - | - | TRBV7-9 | CASSLTEDEQYF
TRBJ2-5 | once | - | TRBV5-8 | CASSRGFERRETQYF
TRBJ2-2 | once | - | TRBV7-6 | CASSWVDTGNTGELFF
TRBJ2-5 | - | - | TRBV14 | CASSQWVRQETQYF
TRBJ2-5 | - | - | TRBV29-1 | CSVGTGSGGETQYF
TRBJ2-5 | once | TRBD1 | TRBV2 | CASSLGQPQETQYF
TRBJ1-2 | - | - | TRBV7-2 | CASSLVALLGNGYTF
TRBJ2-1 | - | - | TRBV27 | CASSWSTSYNEQFF
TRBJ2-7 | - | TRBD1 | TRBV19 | CASIGTGMREQYF
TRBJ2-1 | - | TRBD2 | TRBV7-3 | CASSLQGRRGREGHNEQFF
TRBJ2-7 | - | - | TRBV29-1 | CSFRGYLSYEQYF
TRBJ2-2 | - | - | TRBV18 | CASSPPEGLGTGELFF
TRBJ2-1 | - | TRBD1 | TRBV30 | CAWRQGNEQFF
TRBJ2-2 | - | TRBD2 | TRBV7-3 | CASRDVGGAGELFF
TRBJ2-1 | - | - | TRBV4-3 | CASSHPPSYNEQFF
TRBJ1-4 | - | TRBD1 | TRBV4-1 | CASSPRQGGNEKLFF
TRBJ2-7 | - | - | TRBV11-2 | CASSLSATGYYEQYF
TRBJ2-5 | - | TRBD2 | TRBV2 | CASSAPGLAEQETQYF
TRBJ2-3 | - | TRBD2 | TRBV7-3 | CASSQLGGSWGTDTQYF
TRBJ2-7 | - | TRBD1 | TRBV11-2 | CASSLLGQELSYEQYF
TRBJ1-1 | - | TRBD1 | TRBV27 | CASSPDRLSGQGDTEAFF
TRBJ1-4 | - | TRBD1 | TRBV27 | CASSSDRGISEKLFF